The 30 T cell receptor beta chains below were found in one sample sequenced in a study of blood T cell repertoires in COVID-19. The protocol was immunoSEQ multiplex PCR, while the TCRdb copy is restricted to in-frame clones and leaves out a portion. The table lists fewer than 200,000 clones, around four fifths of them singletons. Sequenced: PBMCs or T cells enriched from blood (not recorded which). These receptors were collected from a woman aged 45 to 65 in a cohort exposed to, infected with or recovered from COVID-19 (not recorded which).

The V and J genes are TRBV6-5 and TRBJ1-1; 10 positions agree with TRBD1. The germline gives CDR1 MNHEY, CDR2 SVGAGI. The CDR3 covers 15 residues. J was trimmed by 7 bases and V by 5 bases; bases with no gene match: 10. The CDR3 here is CASSPRGGQGSEAFF. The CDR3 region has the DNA TGTGCCAGCAGTCCCCGAGGGGGACAGGGGAGTGAAGCTTTCTTT.

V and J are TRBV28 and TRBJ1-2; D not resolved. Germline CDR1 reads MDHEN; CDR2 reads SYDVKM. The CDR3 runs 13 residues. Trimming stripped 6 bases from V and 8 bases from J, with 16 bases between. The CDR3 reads CASSPIWTNGYTF. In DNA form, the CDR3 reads TGTGCCAGCAGCCCCATCTGGACTAACGGCTACACCTTC.

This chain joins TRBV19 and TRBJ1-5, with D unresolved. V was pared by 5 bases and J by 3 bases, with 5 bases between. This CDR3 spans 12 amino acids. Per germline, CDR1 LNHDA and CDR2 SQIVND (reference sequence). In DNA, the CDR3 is TGTGCCAGTAGTCGTCTCAATCAGCCCCAGCATTTT. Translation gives CASSRLNQPQHF.

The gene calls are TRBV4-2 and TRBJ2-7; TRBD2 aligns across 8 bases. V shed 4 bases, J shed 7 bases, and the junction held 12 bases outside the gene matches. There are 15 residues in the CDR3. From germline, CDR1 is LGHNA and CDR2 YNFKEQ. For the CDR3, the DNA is TGTGCCAGCAGCCTAGGGATTAGCGGGAAGGATGAGCAGTACTTC. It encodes CASSLGISGKDEQYF.

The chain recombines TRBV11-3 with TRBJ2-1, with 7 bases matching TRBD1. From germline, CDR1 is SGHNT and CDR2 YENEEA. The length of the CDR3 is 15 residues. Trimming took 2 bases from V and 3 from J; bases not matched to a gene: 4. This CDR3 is CASSLRQGSYNEQFF. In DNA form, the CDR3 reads TGTGCCAGCAGCTTACGACAGGGTAGCTACAATGAGCAGTTCTTC.

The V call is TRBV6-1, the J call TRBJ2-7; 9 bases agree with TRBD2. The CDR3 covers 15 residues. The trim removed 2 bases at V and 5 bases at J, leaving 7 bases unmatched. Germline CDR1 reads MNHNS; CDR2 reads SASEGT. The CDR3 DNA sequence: TGTGCCAGCAGTGAACGGGCTAGCGGGACCGACGAGCAGTACTTC. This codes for CASSERASGTDEQYF.

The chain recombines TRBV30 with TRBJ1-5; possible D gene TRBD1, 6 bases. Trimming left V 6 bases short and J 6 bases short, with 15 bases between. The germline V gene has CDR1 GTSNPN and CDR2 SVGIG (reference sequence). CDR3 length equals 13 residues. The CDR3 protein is CACGTRGFQPQHF. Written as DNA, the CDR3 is TGTGCCTGCGGCACAAGGGGGTTTCAGCCCCAGCATTTT.

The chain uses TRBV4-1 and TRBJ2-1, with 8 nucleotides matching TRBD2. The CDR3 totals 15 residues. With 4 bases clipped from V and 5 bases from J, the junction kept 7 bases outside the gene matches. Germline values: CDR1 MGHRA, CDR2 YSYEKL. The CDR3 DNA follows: TGCGCCAGCAGCCTAGAGAGGACTAGCCACAATGAGCAGTTCTTC. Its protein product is CASSLERTSHNEQFF.

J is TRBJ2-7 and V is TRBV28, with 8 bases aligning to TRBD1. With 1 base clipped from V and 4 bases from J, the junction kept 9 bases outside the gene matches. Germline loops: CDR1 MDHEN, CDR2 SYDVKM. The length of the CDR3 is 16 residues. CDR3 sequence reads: CASSLLFTGGSYEQYF. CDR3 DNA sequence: TGTGCCAGCAGTTTATTATTTACAGGGGGTTCGTACGAGCAGTACTTC.

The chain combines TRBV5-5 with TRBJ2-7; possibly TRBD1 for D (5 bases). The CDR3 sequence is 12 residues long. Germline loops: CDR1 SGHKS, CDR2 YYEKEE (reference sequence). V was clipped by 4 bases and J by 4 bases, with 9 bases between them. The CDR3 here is CASSPTGYEQYF. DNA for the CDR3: TGTGCCAGCAGCCCAACAGGATACGAGCAGTACTTC.

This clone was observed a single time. The DNA for the CDR3 is TGTGCCAGCAGCTTAAGAGCGGGAGACGGGGAGCTGTTTTTT. Translated: CASSLRAGDGELFF. The chain uses TRBV11-3 and TRBJ2-2; TRBD2 matches at 8 bases. This CDR3 spans 14 amino acids. The germline V gene encodes CDR1 SGHNT and CDR2 YENEEA. J lost 7 bases, V lost 2 bases, and 3 bases had no gene match. Drawing the rest from reference TRBV11-3 and TRBJ2-2, the complete variable domain is EAGVVQSPRYKIIEKKQPVAFWCNPISGHNTLYWYLQNLGQGPELLIRYENEEAVDDSQLPKDRFSAERLKGVDSTLKIQPAELGDSAVYLCASSLRAGDGELFFGEGSRLTVL.

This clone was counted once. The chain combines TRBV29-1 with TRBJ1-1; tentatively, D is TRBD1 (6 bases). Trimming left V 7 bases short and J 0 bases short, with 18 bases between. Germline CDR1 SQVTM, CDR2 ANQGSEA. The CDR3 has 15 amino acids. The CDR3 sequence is CSGRQGRAMNTEAFF. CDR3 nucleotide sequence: TGCAGCGGGAGGCAGGGGAGGGCCATGAACACTGAAGCTTTCTTT.

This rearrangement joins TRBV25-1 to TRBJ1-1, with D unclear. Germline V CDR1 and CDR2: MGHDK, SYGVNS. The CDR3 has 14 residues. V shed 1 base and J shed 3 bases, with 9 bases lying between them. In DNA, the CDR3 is TGTGCCAGCAGTGAATTTTGGAGGGACACTGAAGCTTTCTTT. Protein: CASSEFWRDTEAFF.

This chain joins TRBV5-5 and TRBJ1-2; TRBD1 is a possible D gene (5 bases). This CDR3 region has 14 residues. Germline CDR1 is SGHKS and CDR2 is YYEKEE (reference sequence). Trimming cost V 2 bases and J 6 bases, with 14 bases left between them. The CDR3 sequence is CASSFDGTANGYTF. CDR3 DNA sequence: TGTGCCAGCAGCTTTGACGGGACTGCCAATGGCTACACCTTC.

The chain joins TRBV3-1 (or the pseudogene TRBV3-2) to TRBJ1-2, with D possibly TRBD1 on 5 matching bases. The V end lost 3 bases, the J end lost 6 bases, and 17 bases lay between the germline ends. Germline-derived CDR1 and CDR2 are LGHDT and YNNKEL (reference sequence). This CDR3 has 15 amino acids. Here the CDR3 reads CASSHLDIAKNGYTF. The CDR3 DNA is TGTGCCAGCAGCCACCTGGACATAGCAAAAAATGGCTACACCTTC.

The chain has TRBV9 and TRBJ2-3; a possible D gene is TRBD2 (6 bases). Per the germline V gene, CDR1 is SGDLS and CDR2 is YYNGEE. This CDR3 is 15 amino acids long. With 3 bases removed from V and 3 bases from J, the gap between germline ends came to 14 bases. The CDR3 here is CASSGRTAGTDTQYF. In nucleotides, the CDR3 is TGTGCCAGCAGCGGTCGGACGGCGGGGACAGATACGCAGTATTTT.

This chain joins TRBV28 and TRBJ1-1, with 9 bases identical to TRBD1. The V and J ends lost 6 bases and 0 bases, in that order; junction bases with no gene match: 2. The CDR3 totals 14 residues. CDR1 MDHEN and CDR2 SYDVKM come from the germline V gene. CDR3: CASSWTGVNTEAFF. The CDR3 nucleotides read TGTGCCAGCAGCTGGACAGGGGTGAACACTGAAGCTTTCTTT.

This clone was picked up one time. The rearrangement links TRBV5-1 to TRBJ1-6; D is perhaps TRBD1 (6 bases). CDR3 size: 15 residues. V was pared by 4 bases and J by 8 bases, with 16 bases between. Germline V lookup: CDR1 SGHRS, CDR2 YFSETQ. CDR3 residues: CASSQQGSVDSPLHF. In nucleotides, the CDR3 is TGCGCCAGCAGCCAACAGGGTTCAGTTGATTCACCCCTCCACTTT.

The CDR3 bases are TGTGCCAGCACCGACACGCCCGGGACAGGGCCCAATGAGCAGTTCTTC. Its protein is CASTDTPGTGPNEQFF. The gene calls are TRBV28 and TRBJ2-1; 9 bases are shared with TRBD1. The CDR3 loop spans 16 amino acids. The germline CDR1 and CDR2 sequences are MDHEN and SYDVKM. After removal of 7 bases from V and 6 bases from J, the junction contained 13 bases not matched to a gene.

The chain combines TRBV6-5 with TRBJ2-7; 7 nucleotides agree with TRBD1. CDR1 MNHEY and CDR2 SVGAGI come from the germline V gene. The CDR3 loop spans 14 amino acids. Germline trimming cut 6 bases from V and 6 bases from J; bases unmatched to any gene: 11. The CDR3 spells CASRITTGTSEQYF. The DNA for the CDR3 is TGTGCCAGCAGAATTACGACAGGGACCTCCGAGCAGTACTTC.

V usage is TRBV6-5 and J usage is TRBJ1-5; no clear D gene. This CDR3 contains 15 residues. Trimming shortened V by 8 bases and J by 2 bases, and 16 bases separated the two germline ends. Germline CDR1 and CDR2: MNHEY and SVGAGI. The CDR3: CASCPTAEGNQPQHF. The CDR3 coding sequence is TGTGCCAGCTGCCCCACGGCAGAGGGCAATCAGCCCCAGCATTTT.

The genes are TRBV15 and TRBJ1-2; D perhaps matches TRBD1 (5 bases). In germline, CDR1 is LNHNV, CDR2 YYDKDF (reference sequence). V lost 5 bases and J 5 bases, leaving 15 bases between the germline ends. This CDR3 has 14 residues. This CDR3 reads CATSHRSFLYGYTF. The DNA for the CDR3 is TGTGCCACCAGCCACAGGTCCTTCTTGTATGGCTACACCTTC.

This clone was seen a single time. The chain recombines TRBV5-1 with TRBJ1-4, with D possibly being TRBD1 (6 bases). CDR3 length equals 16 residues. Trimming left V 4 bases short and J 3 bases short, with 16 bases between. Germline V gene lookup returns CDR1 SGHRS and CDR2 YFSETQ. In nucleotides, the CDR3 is TGCGCCAGCAGCCCCACAGGGATGGGAGCTAATGAAAAACTGTTTTTT. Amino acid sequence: CASSPTGMGANEKLFF.

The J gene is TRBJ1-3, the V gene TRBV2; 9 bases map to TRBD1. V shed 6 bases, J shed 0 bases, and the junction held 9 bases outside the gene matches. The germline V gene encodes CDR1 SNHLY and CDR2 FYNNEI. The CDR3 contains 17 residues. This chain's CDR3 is CASRAPGQGNSGNTIYF. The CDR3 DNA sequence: TGTGCCAGCAGAGCTCCGGGACAGGGAAACTCTGGAAACACCATATATTTT.

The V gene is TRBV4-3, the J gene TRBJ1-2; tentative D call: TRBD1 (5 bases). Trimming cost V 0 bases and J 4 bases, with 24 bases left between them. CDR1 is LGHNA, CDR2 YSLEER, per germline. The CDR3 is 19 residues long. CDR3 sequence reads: CASSQELSKFAGGSYGYTF. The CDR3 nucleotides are TGCGCCAGCAGCCAAGAGCTTTCTAAATTCGCGGGGGGAAGCTATGGCTACACCTTC.

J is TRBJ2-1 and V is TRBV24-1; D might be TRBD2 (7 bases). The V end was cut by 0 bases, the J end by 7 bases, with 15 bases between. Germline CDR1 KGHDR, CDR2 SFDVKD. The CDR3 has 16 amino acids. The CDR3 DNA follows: TGTGCCACCAGTGATTTGTCTGGGAGGGGGTGGAATGAGCAGTTCTTC. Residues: CATSDLSGRGWNEQFF.

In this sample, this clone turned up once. CDR3 nucleotides: TGTGCCTGGAATCGGGTGGAGGAGACCCAGTACTTC. Protein product: CAWNRVEETQYF. V gene TRBV30 combines with J gene TRBJ2-5; unclear D gene. From germline, CDR1 is GTSNPN and CDR2 SVGIG (reference sequence). V was trimmed by 4 bases and J by 5 bases, leaving 11 bases between them. The CDR3 has 12 amino acids.

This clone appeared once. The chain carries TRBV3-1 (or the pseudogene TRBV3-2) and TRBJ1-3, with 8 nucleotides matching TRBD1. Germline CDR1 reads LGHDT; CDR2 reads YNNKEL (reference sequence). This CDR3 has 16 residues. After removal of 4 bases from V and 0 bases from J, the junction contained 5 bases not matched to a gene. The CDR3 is CASSPRQGSSGNTIYF. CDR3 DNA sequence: TGTGCCAGCAGCCCCCGACAGGGGAGCTCTGGAAACACCATATATTTT.

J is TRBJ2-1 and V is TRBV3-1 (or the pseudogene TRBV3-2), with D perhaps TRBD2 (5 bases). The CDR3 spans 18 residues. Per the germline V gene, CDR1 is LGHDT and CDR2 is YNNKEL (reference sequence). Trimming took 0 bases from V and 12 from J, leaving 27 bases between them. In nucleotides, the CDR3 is TGTGCCAGCAGCCAAGATGAGGGTGGGCCTAGCCTCCCGAGGAGGCAGTTCTTC. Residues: CASSQDEGGPSLPRRQFF.

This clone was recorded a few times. This CDR3 reads CASSPPTASSGNTIYF. The CDR3 DNA reads TGTGCCAGCAGTCCTCCGACAGCCAGCTCTGGAAACACCATATATTTT. J is TRBJ1-3 and V is TRBV28, with D maybe TRBD1 (5 bases). The length of the CDR3 is 16 residues. V lost 5 bases and J 0 bases, leaving 14 bases between the germline ends. Germline-derived CDR1 and CDR2 are MDHEN and SYDVKM.